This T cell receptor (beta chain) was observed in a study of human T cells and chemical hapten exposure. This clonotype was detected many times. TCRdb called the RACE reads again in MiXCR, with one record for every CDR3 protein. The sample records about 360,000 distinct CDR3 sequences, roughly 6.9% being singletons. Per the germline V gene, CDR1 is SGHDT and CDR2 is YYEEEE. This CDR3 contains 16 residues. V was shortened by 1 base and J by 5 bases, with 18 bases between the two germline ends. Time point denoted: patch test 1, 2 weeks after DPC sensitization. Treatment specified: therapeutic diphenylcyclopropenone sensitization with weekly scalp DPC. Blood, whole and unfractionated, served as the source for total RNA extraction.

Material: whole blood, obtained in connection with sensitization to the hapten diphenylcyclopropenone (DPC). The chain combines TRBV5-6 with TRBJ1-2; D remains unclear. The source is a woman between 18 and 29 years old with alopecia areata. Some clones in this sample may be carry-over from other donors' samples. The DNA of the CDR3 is TGTGCCAGCAGCTTGAAGGACGGTGGTGGGATTTATGGCTACACCTTC. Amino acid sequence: CASSLKDGGGIYGYTF.